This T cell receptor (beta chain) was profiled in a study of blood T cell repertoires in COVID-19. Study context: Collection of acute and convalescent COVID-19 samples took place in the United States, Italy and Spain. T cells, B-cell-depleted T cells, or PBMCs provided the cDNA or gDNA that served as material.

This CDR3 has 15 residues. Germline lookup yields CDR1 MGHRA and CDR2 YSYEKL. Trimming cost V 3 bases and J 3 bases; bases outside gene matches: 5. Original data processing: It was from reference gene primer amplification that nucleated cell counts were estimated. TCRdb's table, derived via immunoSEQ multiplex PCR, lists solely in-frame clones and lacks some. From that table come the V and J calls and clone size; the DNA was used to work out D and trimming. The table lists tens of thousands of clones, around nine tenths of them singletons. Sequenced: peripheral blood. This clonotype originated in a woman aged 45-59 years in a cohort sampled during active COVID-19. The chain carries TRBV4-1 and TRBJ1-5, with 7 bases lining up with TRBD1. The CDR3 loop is CASSHPGTVNQPQHF. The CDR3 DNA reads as TGCGCCAGCAGCCACCCCGGGACAGTCAATCAGCCCCAGCATTTT.